The clone carrying this TCR beta chain was observed a handful of times. The data were obtained in a study of molecular identifiers for immune sequencing clone quantification. TCRdb re-called the PCR reads with MiXCR, one entry per CDR3 protein. The data contain approximately 550,000 distinct CDR3 sequences, about 25% of them singletons. CDR1 and CDR2 (germline): SGDLS, YYNGEE. V shed 6 bases, J shed 5 bases, and the junction held 13 bases outside the gene matches. This CDR3 has 16 amino acids. The source of this sequence is a human donor in good health. Some libraries in this study had Jurkat cell RNA spiked in. The rearrangement uses TRBV9 and TRBJ2-3, with 9 positions matching TRBD2. The sample consisted of naive CD8+ T cells from blood, with Jurkat cell RNA spiked in. The subset is: FACS-sorted CD8+CD4-CCR7+CD45RA+ naive T cells. The CDR3 loop reads CASTPEGGGAVDTQYF. CDR3 nucleotide sequence: TGTGCCAGCACCCCCGAGGGCGGGGGGGCCGTAGATACGCAGTATTTT.